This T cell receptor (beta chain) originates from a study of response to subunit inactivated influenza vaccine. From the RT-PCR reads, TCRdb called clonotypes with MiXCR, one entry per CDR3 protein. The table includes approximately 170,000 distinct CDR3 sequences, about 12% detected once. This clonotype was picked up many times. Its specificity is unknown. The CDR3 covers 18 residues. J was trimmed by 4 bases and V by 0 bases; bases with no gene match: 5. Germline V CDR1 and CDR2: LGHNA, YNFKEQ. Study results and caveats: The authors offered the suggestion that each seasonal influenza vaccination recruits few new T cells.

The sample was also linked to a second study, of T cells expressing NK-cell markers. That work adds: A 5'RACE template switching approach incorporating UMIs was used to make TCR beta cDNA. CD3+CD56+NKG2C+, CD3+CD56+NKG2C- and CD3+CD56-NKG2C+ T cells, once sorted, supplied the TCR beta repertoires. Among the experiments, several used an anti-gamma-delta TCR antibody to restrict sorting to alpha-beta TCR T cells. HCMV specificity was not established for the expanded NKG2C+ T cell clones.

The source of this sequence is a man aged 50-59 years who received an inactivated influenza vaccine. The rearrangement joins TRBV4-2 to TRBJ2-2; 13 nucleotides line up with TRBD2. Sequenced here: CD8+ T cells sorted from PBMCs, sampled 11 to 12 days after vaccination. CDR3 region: CASSQEARLAGGTGELFF. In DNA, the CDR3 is TGTGCCAGCAGCCAAGAAGCAAGACTAGCGGGGGGCACCGGGGAGCTGTTTTTT.